The 11 T cell receptor beta chains below all came from one sample that was sequenced in a study of lymphopenia after photon versus proton radiotherapy. Data came from immunoSEQ multiplex PCR; TCRdb stores just in-frame clones and leaves some out. This sample has approximately 65,000 clones; roughly 93% occur once, and the top ten carry about 3%. The sequences come from peripheral blood, collected from a patient treated with photon-based radiotherapy. The receptors here all came from a woman in her sixties or seventies with pancreatic cancer.

This chain links TRBV5-1 with TRBJ2-5; 7 bases are a match to TRBD1. The CDR3 contains 16 residues. CDR1 SGHRS and CDR2 YFSETQ come from the germline V gene. V shed 0 bases, J shed 1 base, and the junction held 6 bases outside the gene matches. DNA for the CDR3: TGCGCCAGCAGCTTGGTCCCTGGGACAGTCCAAGAGACCCAGTACTTC. Protein sequence: CASSLVPGTVQETQYF.

The chain recombines TRBV21-1 with TRBJ1-2; no check of the table's D call, TRBD1, against the DNA was made. TRBV21-1 is listed as a pseudogene. The CDR3 runs to 17 residues. The CDR3 loop reads CASSKAGQGGFDYGYTF. DNA for the CDR3: TGTGCCAGCAGCAAAGCTGGGCAGGGTGGTTTCGACTATGGCTACACCTTC.

The rearrangement links TRBV27 to TRBJ2-7; 11 bases agree with TRBD1. Germline V gene data show CDR1 as MNHEY and CDR2 as SMNVEV (reference sequence). The CDR3 consists of 15 residues. V gave up 6 bases and J gave up 2 bases; unmatched junction bases: 6. The CDR3 spells CASSRGQGATYEQYF. The CDR3 nucleotides read TGTGCCAGCAGCCGAGGACAGGGGGCAACCTACGAGCAGTACTTC.

The gene calls are TRBV9 and TRBJ2-7; the D gene is possibly TRBD2 (5 bases). Germline values: CDR1 SGDLS, CDR2 YYNGEE. The CDR3 totals 16 residues. The V end was cut by 4 bases, the J end by 7 bases, with 24 bases between. The CDR3: CASSSQIASPAREQYF. In DNA form, the CDR3 reads TGTGCCAGCAGCTCCCAGATAGCGTCCCCCGCGCGTGAGCAGTACTTC.

The chain uses TRBV7-9 and TRBJ2-1; D gene ambiguous. The CDR3 loop spans 14 amino acids. CDR1 SEHNR and CDR2 FQNEAQ come from the germline V gene (reference sequence). V lost 5 bases, J lost 5 bases, and 13 bases lay in between. DNA for the CDR3: TGTGCCAGCAGCATAAAGGGCCCGAACAATGAGCAGTTCTTC. Its protein product is CASSIKGPNNEQFF.

The chain has TRBV2 and TRBJ2-7; possible D gene TRBD1, 5 bases. This CDR3 has 12 amino acids. V lost 3 bases, J lost 5 bases, and 8 bases lay in between. The V gene's germline CDR1 is SNHLY and CDR2 FYNNEI. CDR3 region: CASSDRDDEQYF. The CDR3 nucleotides are TGTGCCAGCAGTGACAGGGATGACGAGCAGTACTTC.

This clone was seen only once. J is TRBJ2-7 and V is TRBV5-1; 9 positions match TRBD2. This CDR3 region has 15 residues. The trim removed 0 bases at V and 7 bases at J, leaving 8 bases unmatched. Germline V gene lookup returns CDR1 SGHRS and CDR2 YFSETQ. Here the CDR3 reads CASSLAASGIGEQYF. The CDR3 bases are TGCGCCAGCAGCTTGGCGGCTAGCGGGATAGGAGAGCAGTACTTC.

The chain is built from TRBV7-2 and TRBJ2-7, with a possible D match to TRBD1 (6 bases). The germline gives CDR1 SGHTA, CDR2 FQGNSA. V was clipped by 4 bases and J by 6 bases, with 19 bases between them. There are 15 residues in the CDR3. This CDR3 is CASSSEGQRRSEQYF. The DNA for the CDR3 is TGTGCCAGCAGCTCCGAAGGACAGCGTCGAAGCGAGCAGTACTTC. The whole variable domain, remainder taken from reference TRBV7-2 and TRBJ2-7, is GAGVSQSPSNKVTEKGKDVELRCDPISGHTALYWYRQSLGQGLEFLIYFQGNSAPDKSGLPSDRFSAERTGGSVSTLTIQRTQQEDSAVYLCASSSEGQRRSEQYFGPGTRLTVT.

This clone is medium-sized by share. The V gene is TRBV21-1, the J gene TRBJ2-7; TRBD2 is the table's D call, not checked against the DNA. TRBV21-1 is an annotated pseudogene. This CDR3 comprises 20 residues. The CDR3 coding sequence is TGTGCCAGCAGCAAAACGCCTCCCCTCTGCGCGGGAGGCTTCTCCTACGAGCAGTACTTC. Its translation: CASSKTPPLCAGGFSYEQYF.

The rearrangement links TRBV10-3 to TRBJ2-7; 7 bases agree with TRBD1. The CDR3 length is 11 residues. V trimming: 10 bases; J trimming: 2 bases; junction bases outside the gene matches: 2. Germline V lookup: CDR1 ENHRY, CDR2 SYGVKD. The CDR3 is CATGTAYEQYF. Here the CDR3 DNA reads TGTGCCACCGGGACAGCCTACGAGCAGTACTTC.

The chain combines TRBV15 with TRBJ1-4; 7 bases are a match to TRBD1. Germline CDR1 LNHNV, CDR2 YYDKDF (reference sequence). The CDR3 is made up of 14 amino acids. The J segment lost 7 bases and the V segment lost 4 bases, leaving 6 bases of the junction unmatched. CDR3 loop: CATSTSGTAEKLFF. The DNA of the CDR3 is TGTGCCACCAGCACCAGCGGGACAGCTGAAAAACTGTTTTTT.